Described below is a single T cell receptor beta chain sequence and its context. Its antigen remains unidentified. The data are from a study of CD8+ T cells in alopecia areata. Notes on the study in general: For baseline CD8+ expansion, any link to response stays uncertain with one nonresponder. Both scalp clonality and the expanded CD8+ clones among the top 100 showed a significant decrease with tofacitinib.

Treatment specified: oral pan-JAK inhibitor, 5-10 mg twice daily. The CDR3 totals 16 residues. Germline lookup yields CDR1 SGHVS and CDR2 FNYEAQ. V was clipped by 1 base and J by 7 bases, with 19 bases between them. After isolation, RNA underwent reverse transcription to generate cDNA as the sequencing template. Generated by immunoSEQ multiplex PCR, the TCRdb table keeps only in-frame clones and is missing some. The sample has 110,000 to 150,000 clones, about 56% seen once. This TCR was sampled from a human donor with alopecia areata. The specimen comprised CD8+ T cells sorted from blood, sampled at week 4, from a patient treated with tofacitinib. This rearrangement joins TRBV7-6 to TRBJ2-5; tentatively, D is TRBD1 (6 bases). CDR3 sequence: CASSLVVTGTRGTQYF. CDR3 in DNA: TGTGCCAGCAGCTTAGTAGTAACAGGGACCCGGGGGACCCAGTACTTC.